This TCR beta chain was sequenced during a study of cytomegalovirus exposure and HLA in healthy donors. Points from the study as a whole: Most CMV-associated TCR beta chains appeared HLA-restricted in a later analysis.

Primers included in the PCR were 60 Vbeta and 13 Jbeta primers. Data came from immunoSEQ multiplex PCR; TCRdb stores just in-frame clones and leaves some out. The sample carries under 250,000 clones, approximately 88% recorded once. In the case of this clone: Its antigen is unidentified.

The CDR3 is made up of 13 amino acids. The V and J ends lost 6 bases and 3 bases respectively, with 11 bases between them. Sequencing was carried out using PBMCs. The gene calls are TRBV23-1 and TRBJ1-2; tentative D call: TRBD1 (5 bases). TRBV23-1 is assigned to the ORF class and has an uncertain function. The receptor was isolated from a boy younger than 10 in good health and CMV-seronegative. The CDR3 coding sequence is TGCGCCAGCAGAGCAGGAGGGGACTATGGCTACACCTTC. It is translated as CASRAGGDYGYTF.